A selection of T cell receptor beta chains follows, all from one sample in a study of T cells in Graves' hyperthyroidism and ophthalmopathy. TCRdb called the multiplex PCR reads again in MiXCR, with one record for every CDR3 protein. This sample has 690,000 or so distinct CDR3 sequences, with around 20% found just once. The sequenced sample consisted of blood. The origin of the receptors is a woman aged 45-59 years with Graves' hyperthyroidism that later progressed to Graves' ophthalmopathy. The CDR3 runs from the conserved cysteine through the conserved F or W. D genes are given only for firm matches. Only some rows state a clone size, as once, few, many or a class for expanded clones.

d_call: .; clone_size: .; cdr3_length: 15; v_call: TRBV20-1; j_call: TRBJ2-3; cdr3_aa: CSASSVADSTDTQYF; cdr3_nt: TGCAGTGCTAGTAGCGTAGCGGATAGCACAGATACGCAGTATTTT
d_call: .; clone_size: .; cdr3_length: 13; v_call: TRBV6-2/TRBV6-3; j_call: TRBJ2-1; cdr3_aa: CASSGGWVNEQFF; cdr3_nt: TGTGCCAGCAGTGGGGGCTGGGTTAATGAGCAGTTCTTC
d_call: .; clone_size: many; cdr3_length: 11; v_call: TRBV2; j_call: TRBJ1-2; cdr3_aa: CATAGSGGYTF; cdr3_nt: TGTGCCACAGCGGGGTCAGGAGGCTACACCTTC
d_call: .; clone_size: many; cdr3_length: 16; v_call: TRBV19; j_call: TRBJ1-5; cdr3_aa: CASSIVAGVSNQPQHF; cdr3_nt: TGTGCCAGTAGTATAGTCGCAGGGGTCAGCAATCAGCCCCAGCATTTT
d_call: TRBD2; clone_size: .; cdr3_length: 16; v_call: TRBV11-1; j_call: TRBJ2-1; cdr3_aa: CASSLRLAGGGGQQFF; cdr3_nt: TGTGCCAGCAGCCTACGACTAGCGGGGGGCGGGGGCCAGCAGTTCTTC
d_call: TRBD2; clone_size: .; cdr3_length: 13; v_call: TRBV2; j_call: TRBJ2-1; cdr3_aa: CASSVGTTNEQFF; cdr3_nt: TGTGCCAGCAGTGTCGGGACTACCAATGAGCAGTTCTTC
d_call: .; clone_size: .; cdr3_length: 11; v_call: TRBV6-5; j_call: TRBJ2-1; cdr3_aa: CASSFVGEQFF; cdr3_nt: TGTGCCAGCAGTTTCGTCGGTGAGCAGTTCTTC
d_call: TRBD2; clone_size: many; cdr3_length: 16; v_call: TRBV11-2; j_call: TRBJ2-2; cdr3_aa: CASSLLGTSASGELFF; cdr3_nt: TGTGCCAGCAGCTTACTAGGGACTAGCGCAAGCGGGGAGCTGTTTTTT
d_call: TRBD1; clone_size: many; cdr3_length: 14; v_call: TRBV6-1; j_call: TRBJ2-7; cdr3_aa: CASSLDRGIYEQYF; cdr3_nt: TGTGCCAGCAGCCTGGACAGGGGGATCTACGAGCAGTACTTC
d_call: .; clone_size: .; cdr3_length: 14; v_call: TRBV27; j_call: TRBJ2-7; cdr3_aa: CASSYGRGAYEQYF; cdr3_nt: TGTGCCAGCAGTTATGGCAGGGGAGCCTACGAGCAGTACTTC
d_call: .; clone_size: .; cdr3_length: 15; v_call: TRBV4-1; j_call: TRBJ1-2; cdr3_aa: CASSQEQRQDYGYTF; cdr3_nt: TGCGCCAGCAGCCAAGAACAGCGGCAGGACTATGGCTACACCTTC
d_call: TRBD1; clone_size: .; cdr3_length: 15; v_call: TRBV12-3/TRBV12-4; j_call: TRBJ2-2; cdr3_aa: CASTRDRGFTGELFF; cdr3_nt: TGTGCCAGCACCAGGGACAGGGGGTTTACCGGGGAGCTGTTTTTT
d_call: TRBD2; clone_size: few; cdr3_length: 14; v_call: TRBV5-1; j_call: TRBJ2-1; cdr3_aa: CASKGTSGGREQFF; cdr3_nt: TGCGCCAGCAAAGGGACTAGCGGGGGCCGGGAGCAGTTCTTC
d_call: TRBD1; clone_size: .; cdr3_length: 15; v_call: TRBV6-1; j_call: TRBJ1-1; cdr3_aa: CASSRDRELSTEAFF; cdr3_nt: TGTGCCAGCAGTCGGGACAGGGAGTTAAGCACTGAAGCTTTCTTT
d_call: TRBD2; clone_size: .; cdr3_length: 14; v_call: TRBV27; j_call: TRBJ2-3; cdr3_aa: CASNPASGEATQYF; cdr3_nt: TGTGCCAGCAATCCGGCTAGCGGGGAGGCTACGCAGTATTTT
d_call: .; clone_size: .; cdr3_length: 15; v_call: TRBV6-2/TRBV6-3; j_call: TRBJ2-3; cdr3_aa: CASNPRGGPTDTQYF; cdr3_nt: TGTGCCAGCAATCCTAGGGGGGGCCCGACAGATACGCAGTATTTT
d_call: .; clone_size: .; cdr3_length: 16; v_call: TRBV20-1; j_call: TRBJ1-6; cdr3_aa: CSARDGVQGNNSPLHF; cdr3_nt: TGCAGTGCTAGGGACGGAGTACAGGGAAACAATTCACCCCTCCACTTT
d_call: TRBD1; clone_size: many; cdr3_length: 14; v_call: TRBV20-1; j_call: TRBJ2-7; cdr3_aa: CSARPGTGPREQYF; cdr3_nt: TGCAGTGCTAGACCCGGGACAGGGCCTCGGGAGCAGTACTTC
d_call: .; clone_size: few; cdr3_length: 15; v_call: TRBV18; j_call: TRBJ1-5; cdr3_aa: CASSPQGDSNQPQHF; cdr3_nt: TGTGCCAGCTCACCACAGGGGGACAGCAATCAGCCCCAGCATTTT
d_call: TRBD1; clone_size: .; cdr3_length: 13; v_call: TRBV12-3/TRBV12-4; j_call: TRBJ1-5; cdr3_aa: CAGGTGGAQPQHF; cdr3_nt: TGTGCCGGCGGGACAGGGGGTGCTCAGCCCCAGCATTTT
d_call: .; clone_size: many; cdr3_length: 11; v_call: TRBV24-1; j_call: TRBJ2-2; cdr3_aa: CATRGTGELFF; cdr3_nt: TGTGCAACCCGGGGCACCGGGGAGCTGTTTTTT
d_call: .; clone_size: .; cdr3_length: 14; v_call: TRBV19; j_call: TRBJ2-7; cdr3_aa: CASRGDPGSYEQYF; cdr3_nt: TGTGCCAGTAGAGGGGACCCCGGCTCCTACGAGCAGTACTTC
d_call: TRBD1; clone_size: .; cdr3_length: 13; v_call: TRBV19; j_call: TRBJ2-7; cdr3_aa: CASRHGQGDEQYF; cdr3_nt: TGTGCCAGTAGGCACGGACAGGGGGACGAGCAGTACTTC
d_call: .; clone_size: few; cdr3_length: 15; v_call: TRBV9; j_call: TRBJ2-3; cdr3_aa: CASSVGGGVVDTQYF; cdr3_nt: TGTGCCAGCAGCGTAGGAGGAGGGGTGGTAGATACGCAGTATTTT
d_call: TRBD1; clone_size: many; cdr3_length: 16; v_call: TRBV12-3/TRBV12-4; j_call: TRBJ1-3; cdr3_aa: CASTPQGVNSGNTIYF; cdr3_nt: TGTGCCAGTACACCACAGGGGGTAAACTCTGGAAACACCATATATTTT
d_call: .; clone_size: few; cdr3_length: 14; v_call: TRBV18; j_call: TRBJ2-5; cdr3_aa: CASSPGTPLETQYF; cdr3_nt: TGTGCCAGCTCACCAGGGACTCCCCTAGAGACCCAGTACTTC
d_call: TRBD2; clone_size: .; cdr3_length: 15; v_call: TRBV29-1; j_call: TRBJ2-5; cdr3_aa: CSVAGLAGGMETQYF; cdr3_nt: TGCAGCGTTGCGGGACTAGCGGGCGGGATGGAGACCCAGTACTTC
d_call: .; clone_size: many; cdr3_length: 14; v_call: TRBV30; j_call: TRBJ1-1; cdr3_aa: CAWSAPQANTEAFF; cdr3_nt: TGTGCCTGGAGTGCCCCACAGGCGAACACTGAAGCTTTCTTT
d_call: .; clone_size: few; cdr3_length: 14; v_call: TRBV7-9; j_call: TRBJ2-5; cdr3_aa: CASSLRTDQETQYF; cdr3_nt: TGTGCCAGCAGCCTCAGGACAGACCAAGAGACCCAGTACTTC